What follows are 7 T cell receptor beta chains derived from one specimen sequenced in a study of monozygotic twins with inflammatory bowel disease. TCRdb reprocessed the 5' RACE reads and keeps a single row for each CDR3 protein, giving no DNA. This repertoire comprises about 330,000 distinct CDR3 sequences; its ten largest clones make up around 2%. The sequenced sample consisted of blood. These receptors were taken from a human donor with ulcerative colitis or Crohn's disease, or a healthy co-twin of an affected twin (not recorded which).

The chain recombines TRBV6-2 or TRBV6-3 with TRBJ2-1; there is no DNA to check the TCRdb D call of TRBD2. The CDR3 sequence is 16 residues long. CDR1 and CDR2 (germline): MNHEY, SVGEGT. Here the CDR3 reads CASSYSMGRPGNEQFF.

The CDR3 loop reads CASSLGSSRETQYF. The rearrangement joins TRBV5-6 to TRBJ2-5. The CDR3 consists of 14 residues. Per germline, CDR1 SGHDT and CDR2 YYEEEE.

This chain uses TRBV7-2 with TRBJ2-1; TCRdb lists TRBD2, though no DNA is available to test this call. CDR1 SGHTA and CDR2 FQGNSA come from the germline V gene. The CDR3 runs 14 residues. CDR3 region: CASSLRRVRYEQFF.

CDR3 protein: CASSLGLAGGYNEQFF. This chain uses TRBV27 with TRBJ2-1; lacking DNA, the TRBD2 call made by TCRdb goes unchecked. The length of the CDR3 is 16 residues. Germline-derived CDR1 and CDR2 are MNHEY and SMNVEV (reference sequence).

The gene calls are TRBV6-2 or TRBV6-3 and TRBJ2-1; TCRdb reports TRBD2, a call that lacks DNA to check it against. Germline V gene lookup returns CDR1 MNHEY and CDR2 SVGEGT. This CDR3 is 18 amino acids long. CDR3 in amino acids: CASSYSRASGGAGNEQFF.

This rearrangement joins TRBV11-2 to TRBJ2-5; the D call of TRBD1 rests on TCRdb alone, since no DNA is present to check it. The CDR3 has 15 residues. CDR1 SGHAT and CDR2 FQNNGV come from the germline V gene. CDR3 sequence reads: CASRSGQGRGETQYF.

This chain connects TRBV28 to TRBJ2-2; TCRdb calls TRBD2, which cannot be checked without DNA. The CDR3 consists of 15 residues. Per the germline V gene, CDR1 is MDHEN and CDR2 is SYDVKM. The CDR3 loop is CASSPGGAYTGELFF.